This note documents a single T cell receptor beta chain sequence. PCR was performed a second time for about 6 to 11 cycles using a sample-barcoded 5' primer and a J-beta primer mix. TCRdb re-called the 5' RACE reads with MiXCR, one entry per CDR3 protein. The table includes 650,000 to 700,000 distinct CDR3 sequences, about 50% detected once. This record comes from a study of blood T cells in healthy people across ages. This CDR3 contains 12 residues. V was pared by 4 bases and J by 0 bases, with 7 bases between. Germline V CDR1 and CDR2: SQVTM, ANQGSEA. Sample: blood. This TCR was sampled from a woman older than 75 in good health. The gene calls are TRBV29-1 and TRBJ2-7; TRBD1 is a possible D gene (6 bases). CDR3 in amino acids: CSVGDTSYEQYF. The CDR3 bases are TGCAGCGTTGGGGACACCTCCTACGAGCAGTACTTC.